This is a list of T cell receptor beta chains from one sample in a study of response to subunit inactivated influenza vaccine. TCRdb redid the calling of the RT-PCR reads with MiXCR, one entry per CDR3 protein. Altogether 560,000 or so distinct CDR3 sequences are present, 7.6% being singletons, with the ten largest covering about an eighth. The input for sequencing was PBMCs from blood, taken approximately 25 months after vaccination. Every receptor here comes from a man aged 50 to 69 who received an inactivated influenza vaccine. The CDR3 runs from the conserved cysteine through the conserved F or W. The order of the fields is CDR3 DNA, CDR3 protein, D gene, clone size, V gene, J gene. The D gene is left open where the match is weak. Rows give clone size only sometimes, using once, few, many, or a class for an expanded clone.

TGTGCCAGCAGCTCGGCGTCGTGGACAGGGAGGAATGAGCAGTTCTTC	CASSSASWTGRNEQFF	TRBD1	many	TRBV5-5	TRBJ2-1
TGTGCCAGCAGCTTCGACCCAGGACAGGGAGGGATTAATCAGCCCCAGCATTTT	CASSFDPGQGGINQPQHF	TRBD1	.	TRBV7-8	TRBJ1-5
TGCAGCGCACGCCCGTTAGGGTTGCGGGGCTACACCTTC	CSARPLGLRGYTF	.	few	TRBV20-1	TRBJ1-2
TGTGCCAGCAGACCAACTCGAATTAGCAGGTCCGAGCAGTACTTC	CASRPTRISRSEQYF	.	.	TRBV28	TRBJ2-7
TGTGCCAGCAGCTTGAGACTTGGGACGGGCCTCCAAGAGACCCAGTACTTC	CASSLRLGTGLQETQYF	.	.	TRBV5-5	TRBJ2-5
TGCAGCGTTGATAGCAGTGCGGGCGGAACCTACGAGCAGTACTTC	CSVDSSAGGTYEQYF	.	few	TRBV29-1	TRBJ2-7
TGTGCCAGCAGCGGAGGACTAGCGGGTGAGCAGTTCTTC	CASSGGLAGEQFF	TRBD2	few	TRBV12-3/TRBV12-4	TRBJ2-1
TGTGCCAGCAGCCAGACAGGGAGCGTCGGGGAGCTGTTTTTT	CASSQTGSVGELFF	TRBD1	.	TRBV7-2	TRBJ2-2
TGCGCCAGCAGCTTGTCGTCAGGAACTAACTATGGCTACACCTTC	CASSLSSGTNYGYTF	.	.	TRBV5-1	TRBJ1-2
TGTGCCAGCAGCTTAGAGGGGGGCGCTGGCACTGAAGCTTTTTTT	CASSLEGGAGTEAFF	.	.	TRBV7-2	TRBJ1-1
TGTGCCAGCAGAAGATCTAGATACAGGGGACTCACTGAAGCTTTCTTT	CASRRSRYRGLTEAFF	TRBD1	few	TRBV6-1	TRBJ1-1
TGCAGCGCCCCTACTCGCTACGAGCAGTTCTTC	CSAPTRYEQFF	.	many	TRBV29-1	TRBJ2-1
TGTGCCAGTAGTGCCACATCTCGGACGGCGGGCGGCTACACCTTC	CASSATSRTAGGYTF	.	few	TRBV19	TRBJ1-2
TGTGCCAGCAGCCCCCCGGACAGCACCTACAATGAGCAGTTCTTC	CASSPPDSTYNEQFF	.	.	TRBV11-2	TRBJ2-1
TGTGCCACCAGTGACAGGAAATACCAAGAGACCCAGTACTTC	CATSDRKYQETQYF	.	.	TRBV24-1	TRBJ2-5
TGCAGTGCTTACGGACTAGCGGGAGGTCGCGAGCAGTACTTC	CSAYGLAGGREQYF	TRBD2	many	TRBV20-1	TRBJ2-7
TGTGCCAGCAGCCCACTAGCGGGAGCAAGTACCGGGGAGCTGTTTTTT	CASSPLAGASTGELFF	TRBD2	many	TRBV27	TRBJ2-2
TGTGCCAGCAGCTTAGTGGGTCGCGAGCAGTACTTC	CASSLVGREQYF	.	many	TRBV11-1	TRBJ2-7
TGTGCCAGCAGTTCGCCCGACAGCTCCTACGAGCAGTACTTC	CASSSPDSSYEQYF	.	many	TRBV14	TRBJ2-7
TGCGCCAGCGGGGTCGAAGGGCCGAACACTGAAGCTTTCTTT	CASGVEGPNTEAFF	.	few	TRBV5-1	TRBJ1-1
TGCAGCGTTGGGCAGGGGAGCTCTGGGGCCAACGTCCTGACTTTC	CSVGQGSSGANVLTF	.	many	TRBV29-1	TRBJ2-6
TGTGCCAGCAGCTTAGCGGGACTAGCGGGAGGGTTTGGAAGCGAGCAGTACTTC	CASSLAGLAGGFGSEQYF	TRBD2	few	TRBV7-6	TRBJ2-7
TGCAGTGCTCCCCGGGGGGGAATAACAGATACGCAGTATTTT	CSAPRGGITDTQYF	TRBD2	.	TRBV20-1	TRBJ2-3
TGCAGTGCTAGTTCCCATATACAGGGGGGCGAGCAGTACTTC	CSASSHIQGGEQYF	TRBD1	few	TRBV20-1	TRBJ2-7